The 13 T cell receptor beta chains reported below all come from one sample, sequenced in a study of blood T cells in healthy people across ages. Primed by a sample-barcoded 5' primer and a J-beta primer mix, a second PCR proceeded for about 7 to 11 cycles. Using its own MiXCR run on the 5' RACE reads, TCRdb lists one record per CDR3 protein. The sample has some 780,000 distinct CDR3 sequences; around three fifths are singletons. The sequenced sample consisted of blood. The source is a man aged 35 to 55 in good health.

This clonotype has just a few counts. This chain joins TRBV4-2 and TRBJ2-7; 8 nucleotides align to TRBD2. V was clipped by 0 bases and J by 3 bases; unmatched bases: 7. This CDR3 is 16 amino acids long. Germline CDR1 is LGHNA and CDR2 is YNFKEQ. The CDR3 DNA follows: TGTGCCAGCAGCCAAGAAGGGACTAGTAAATTCTACGAGCAGTACTTC. Amino acids: CASSQEGTSKFYEQYF.

This clonotype has more than one count but fewer than ten. V usage is TRBV29-1 and J usage is TRBJ1-2, with D hard to call. V lost 4 bases and J lost 8, with 11 bases in between. CDR1 is SQVTM and CDR2 is ANQGSEA in the germline V gene. The CDR3 sequence is 11 residues long. The CDR3 region has the DNA TGCAGCGTTGGATCGGTCGACGGCTACACCTTC. Translated, it gives CSVGSVDGYTF. Full variable domain (outside the CDR3, taken from reference TRBV29-1 and TRBJ1-2): SAVISQKPSRDICQRGTSLTIQCQVDSQVTMMFWYRQQPGQSLTLIATANQGSEATYESGFVIDKFPISRPNLTFSTLTVSNMSPEDSSIYLCSVGSVDGYTFGSGTRLTVV.

J is TRBJ2-3 and V is TRBV25-1; D unclear. V dropped 3 bases and J dropped 6 bases, with 16 bases sitting between them. Germline CDR1 MGHDK, CDR2 SYGVNS. The CDR3 has 15 amino acids. The CDR3 sequence: CASSDSVGSSDTQYF. The CDR3 DNA sequence: TGTGCCAGCAGTGATTCAGTAGGTAGCTCCGATACGCAGTATTTT.

The CDR3 loop is CATSDGGVGNIQYF. The CDR3 DNA reads TGTGCCACCAGTGATGGGGGGGTGGGAAACATTCAGTACTTC. The chain recombines TRBV24-1 with TRBJ2-4, with 7 bases lining up with TRBD2. Germline CDR1 reads KGHDR; CDR2 reads SFDVKD. The CDR3 totals 14 residues. V was clipped by 3 bases and J by 6 bases; unmatched bases: 4.

The rearrangement links TRBV2 to TRBJ2-1, with TRBD2 matching 11 bases. The CDR3 has 16 amino acids. V dropped 6 bases and J dropped 7; count of bases not matched to a gene: 11. Germline-derived CDR1 and CDR2 are SNHLY and FYNNEI. DNA of the CDR3: TGTGCCAGCAGGACGACTAGCGGGGCTTCTTGGAATGAGCAGTTCTTC. Amino acids: CASRTTSGASWNEQFF.

V gene TRBV24-1 combines with J gene TRBJ1-2; tentatively, D is TRBD1 (5 bases). CDR3 size: 19 residues. Germline V CDR1 and CDR2: KGHDR, SFDVKD. Trimming shortened V by 4 bases and J by 2 bases, and 25 bases separated the two germline ends. CDR3 in amino acids: CATSDAAAGGPGRNYGYTF. The CDR3 coding sequence is TGTGCCACCAGTGACGCCGCGGCTGGAGGTCCAGGGCGGAACTATGGCTACACCTTC.

The V and J genes are TRBV12-3 or TRBV12-4 and TRBJ2-1; TRBD2 matches 9 bases. CDR3 size: 16 residues. V shed 1 base, J shed 5 bases, and the junction held 6 bases outside the gene matches. In DNA form, the CDR3 reads TGTGCCAGCAGTTTAGTAAGAGCGGGGGGACACAATGAGCAGTTCTTC. It specifies CASSLVRAGGHNEQFF.

In this sample, this clonotype turned up a few times. The chain employs TRBV5-5 and TRBJ1-2; D is undetermined. Per the germline V gene, CDR1 is SGHKS and CDR2 is YYEKEE (reference sequence). The CDR3 has 15 amino acids. Trimming took off 0 bases at V and 2 bases at J, with 11 bases between the two ends. CDR3 amino acids: CASSLDVGRNYGYTF. The CDR3 coding sequence is TGTGCCAGCAGCTTGGATGTAGGGCGGAACTATGGCTACACCTTC.

The gene calls are TRBV10-3 and TRBJ2-2; perhaps TRBD1 as D (6 bases). CDR1 ENHRY and CDR2 SYGVKD come from the germline V gene. CDR3 size: 17 residues. With 10 bases removed from V and 3 bases from J, the gap between germline ends came to 24 bases. Here the CDR3 DNA reads TGTGCCACTATCAGCCGGGACACTAGTTTGGACACCGGGGAGCTGTTTTTT. Protein product: CATISRDTSLDTGELFF.

The chain uses TRBV12-3 or TRBV12-4 and TRBJ2-3, with TRBD1 as a possible D gene (6 bases). This CDR3 has 16 residues. Between the trimmed V and J ends, which lost 4 bases and 2 bases, there was a span of 16 bases. CDR3 region: CASSWGRTALTDTQYF. The CDR3 DNA is TGTGCCAGCAGTTGGGGTAGGACAGCCCTCACAGATACGCAGTATTTT.

The chain is built from TRBV10-3 and TRBJ2-1, with TRBD1 identical over 9 bases. The CDR3 length is 16 residues. The V gene end was trimmed by 0 bases and the J gene end by 5 bases; junction bases not matched to a gene: 5. Germline CDR1 and CDR2: ENHRY and SYGVKD. The CDR3 DNA is TGTGCCATCAGTGAGTCCGGGACAGGGTATAACAATGAGCAGTTCTTC. This encodes CAISESGTGYNNEQFF.

This clonotype was seen more than once but under ten times. V usage is TRBV28 and J usage is TRBJ2-6; the match to TRBD2 covers 15 bases. This CDR3 spans 19 amino acids. Germline assignment: CDR1 MDHEN and CDR2 SYDVKM. With 4 bases clipped from V and 3 bases from J, the junction kept 7 bases outside the gene matches. The CDR3 sequence is CASSSGLAGGPFGANVLTF. CDR3 nucleotide sequence: TGTGCCAGCAGTTCGGGACTAGCGGGAGGTCCCTTTGGGGCCAACGTCCTGACTTTC.

In regard to this clonotype: Possible read error: a much larger clone is one base away. The gene calls are TRBV24-1 and TRBJ2-3; D ambiguous. This CDR3 has 11 residues. V was trimmed by 5 bases and J by 5 bases, leaving 4 bases between them. Germline CDR1 and CDR2: KGHDR and SFDVKD. The CDR3 here is CATSVGDTQYF. In nucleotides, the CDR3 is TGTGCCACCAGTGTTGGAGATACGCAGTATTTT.